These T cell receptor beta chains were read from a single sample in a study of blood T cell repertoires in COVID-19. Only in-frame clones appear in the TCRdb table, and some are missing; sequencing was by immunoSEQ multiplex PCR. The sample holds over 200,000 clones, less than 90% seen once. The sample comprised PBMCs or T cells enriched from blood (not recorded which). Source of these receptors: a woman in her 30s who had been exposed to COVID-19. Each CDR3 is given without its conserved first and last residue.

TRBV29-1,TRBJ1-5,SVVYPRRGVLNQPQH
TRBV27,TRBJ1-6,ASSFTGGRTRTSPLH
TRBV7-9,TRBJ1-4,ASSLDQGIGSTNEKLF
TRBV5-4,TRBJ2-1,ASSLGPRTGREQF
TRBV13,TRBJ2-1,ASSSTGSVEQF
TRBV6-5,TRBJ2-7,ASSYYSPYEQY
TRBV25-1,TRBJ2-1,ASSEWDSYNEQF
TRBV12-5,TRBJ1-2,ASGFAWGTGNYGYT
TRBV3-1/TRBV3-2,TRBJ1-2,ASSWDRANYGYT
TRBV27,TRBJ1-2,ASSFSRDTGYT
TRBV10-3,TRBJ2-3,AISPERGLRDTQY
TRBV15,TRBJ2-1,ATSRDLGTTDEQF
TRBV6-2/TRBV6-3,TRBJ1-3,ASSYSRNLRGSSGNTIY
TRBV12-3/TRBV12-4,TRBJ1-1,ASSPMGLGGAF
TRBV5-1,TRBJ1-2,ASSRTGGYYGYT
TRBV3-1/TRBV3-2,TRBJ1-2,ASSQVTGNYGYT
TRBV9,TRBJ1-5,ASSVEPGPYSNQPQH
TRBV12-5,TRBJ1-1,ASGPGGTVTEAF
TRBV5-5,TRBJ1-1,ASSQSGLENTEAF
TRBV5-4,TRBJ2-7,ASSYGVLNDYEQY
TRBV29-1,TRBJ1-1,SVTKLYPGTRSENTEAF
TRBV18,TRBJ2-3,ASSPQGLTDTQY
TRBV30,TRBJ1-6,AWTGTGISPLH
TRBV7-9,TRBJ2-3,ASSPADTQY
TRBV6-5,TRBJ1-4,ASSTLTQNEKLF
TRBV5-1,TRBJ1-1,ASSLRRDRNTEAF
TRBV5-4,TRBJ2-7,ASSWDSSYEQY
TRBV3-1/TRBV3-2,TRBJ2-7,ASSPGGGAGSGEQY
TRBV9,TRBJ2-2,ASSVPSDGLGTGELF
TRBV5-1,TRBJ1-2,ASSLNARANGYT
TRBV6-2/TRBV6-3,TRBJ2-3,ASSYRGLAGAGDTQY
TRBV5-6,TRBJ1-4,ASSLRGRGDNEKLF
TRBV5-5,TRBJ2-3,ASSLDQRGATDTQY
TRBV6-1,TRBJ1-4,ASSEKDREKLF
TRBV19,TRBJ2-7,ASSQQGPYEQY
TRBV27,TRBJ1-2,ASSFKQGPYGYT
TRBV29-1,TRBJ2-7,SVVQGVSPFYEQY
TRBV19,TRBJ1-3,ASSPRTRGTRNTIY
TRBV3-1/TRBV3-2,TRBJ2-5,ASSPDSQETQY
TRBV12-5,TRBJ2-2,ASGFGIGAGELF